The 17 T cell receptor beta chains listed next were all sequenced from one sample in a study of preoperative IRX-2 immunotherapy in early breast cancer. Treatment defined: preoperative locoregional IRX-2 cytokine immunotherapy. Profiled with immunoSEQ multiplex PCR; TCRdb holds only in-frame clones, not every one. This table holds about 62,000 clones, approximately 94% found once. Sampling was conducted from a patient treated with IRX-2 immunotherapy. These receptors were obtained from a human donor with breast cancer.

This rearrangement joins TRBV5-6 to TRBJ2-5; the D is unclear. CDR3 length: 12 residues. The germline CDR1 and CDR2 sequences are SGHDT and YYEEEE. The V end lost 3 bases, the J end lost 5 bases, and 8 bases lay between the germline ends. Written as DNA, the CDR3 is TGTGCCAGCAGCTGGGTGGAGGAGACCCAGTACTTC. Translation: CASSWVEETQYF.

The rearrangement joins TRBV15 to TRBJ1-1; D remains unclear. The CDR3 contains 13 residues. With 6 bases removed from V and 5 bases from J, the gap between germline ends came to 13 bases. CDR1 is LNHNV and CDR2 is YYDKDF in the germline V gene (reference sequence). The CDR3 loop reads CATRARRGTEAFF. CDR3 in DNA: TGTGCCACCAGAGCCCGACGGGGTACTGAAGCTTTCTTT.

The chain is built from TRBV7-3 and TRBJ2-2, with D perhaps TRBD1 or TRBD2 (6 bases each). The CDR3 sequence is 17 residues long. V was pared by 2 bases and J by 3 bases, with 16 bases between. Germline V CDR1 and CDR2: SGHTA, FQGTGA. The CDR3: CASSLVDGGPYTGELFF. The DNA for the CDR3 is TGTGCCAGCAGCTTAGTTGACGGGGGCCCCTACACCGGGGAGCTGTTTTTT.

CDR3 bases: TGTGCCATCAGTGACTCAAATCAGCCCCAGCATTTT. Translated: CAISDSNQPQHF. This chain uses TRBV10-3 with TRBJ1-5; unclear D gene. The CDR3 contains 12 residues. The ends were cut back, 3 bases at V and 4 bases at J, with 4 bases in the middle. Germline CDR1 is ENHRY and CDR2 is SYGVKD.

The genes are TRBV4-2 and TRBJ2-3; TRBD2 aligns across 7 bases. The J segment lost 2 bases and the V segment lost 1 base, leaving 6 bases of the junction unmatched. This CDR3 is 16 amino acids long. The germline V gene encodes CDR1 LGHNA and CDR2 YNFKEQ. DNA for the CDR3: TGTGCCAGCAGCCAAGCTACCCTAGCGGACACAGATACGCAGTATTTT. Amino acid sequence: CASSQATLADTDTQYF.

The table lists this clone with a count of one. The chain has TRBV21-1 and TRBJ1-3; the table's TRBD1 call for D was not verified on the DNA. TRBV21-1 is a pseudogene segment. CDR3 size: 15 residues. CDR3 amino acids: CASSRYRRPGNTIYF. Here the CDR3 DNA reads TGTGCCAGCAGCCGCTACAGGAGACCTGGAAACACCATATATTTT.

Written as DNA, the CDR3 is TGTGCCAGTACCCGGGTAGCGGGAGTGGTCGATGAGCAGTTCTTC. Protein sequence: CASTRVAGVVDEQFF. The rearrangement links TRBV19 to TRBJ2-1; the match to TRBD2 covers 9 bases. The CDR3 is 15 residues long. V dropped 7 bases and J dropped 8; count of bases not matched to a gene: 12. The germline CDR1 and CDR2 sequences are LNHDA and SQIVND (reference sequence). Full variable domain (outside the CDR3, taken from reference TRBV19 and TRBJ2-1): DGGITQSPKYLFRKEGQNVTLSCEQNLNHDAMYWYRQDPGQGLRLIYYSQIVNDFQKGDIAEGYSVSREKKESFPLTVTSAQKNPTAFYLCASTRVAGVVDEQFFGPGTRLTVL.

This chain uses TRBV2 with TRBJ1-1, with TRBD1 as a possible D gene (6 bases). The V end was cut by 11 bases, the J end by 4 bases, with 17 bases between. CDR1 and CDR2 from the germline V gene are SNHLY and FYNNEI. The CDR3 consists of 13 residues. CDR3 in amino acids: CADTQGWGTEAFF. In nucleotides, the CDR3 is TGTGCCGACACACAGGGCTGGGGCACTGAAGCTTTCTTT.

The chain links TRBV7-2 to TRBJ1-2; the match to TRBD1 covers 11 bases. This CDR3 has 14 residues. V was pared by 4 bases and J by 8 bases, with 6 bases of the junction left unmatched. Germline CDR1 SGHTA, CDR2 FQGNSA. CDR3 region: CASSSDRGLGGYTF. Written as DNA, the CDR3 is TGTGCCAGCAGCTCGGACAGGGGGCTTGGAGGCTACACCTTC. The complete variable domain, with remaining parts taken from reference TRBV7-2 and TRBJ1-2, reads GAGVSQSPSNKVTEKGKDVELRCDPISGHTALYWYRQSLGQGLEFLIYFQGNSAPDKSGLPSDRFSAERTGGSVSTLTIQRTQQEDSAVYLCASSSDRGLGGYTFGSGTRLTVV.

The V and J genes are TRBV27 and TRBJ2-5; 14 nucleotides agree with TRBD2. The CDR3 is 16 residues long. The trim removed 8 bases at V and 2 bases at J, leaving 7 bases unmatched. CDR1 and CDR2 from the germline V gene are MNHEY and SMNVEV (reference sequence). The CDR3 nucleotides are TGTGCCAGCCAGGGGACTAGCGGGAGTGCACAAGAGACCCAGTACTTC. Protein: CASQGTSGSAQETQYF.

The J gene is TRBJ2-5, the V gene TRBV6-1, with 11 bases identical to TRBD2. The CDR3 length is 15 residues. CDR1 is MNHNS and CDR2 is SASEGT in the germline V gene. The V gene end was trimmed by 6 bases and the J gene end by 2 bases; junction bases not matched to a gene: 5. In nucleotides, the CDR3 is TGTGCCAGCAGCCGTAGCGGGGGGGAACAAGAGACCCAGTACTTC. Translation: CASSRSGGEQETQYF.

The chain joins TRBV5-5 to TRBJ1-6; maybe TRBD1 (6 bases). Germline V lookup: CDR1 SGHKS, CDR2 YYEKEE (reference sequence). Trimming took off 7 bases at V and 9 bases at J, with 14 bases between the two ends. The CDR3 sequence is 13 residues long. The CDR3 here is CASGGTWGSPLHF. In DNA, the CDR3 is TGTGCCAGCGGAGGGACATGGGGTTCACCCCTCCACTTT.

This chain uses TRBV6-5 with TRBJ1-5; D is uncertain. The V end was cut by 0 bases, the J end by 4 bases, with 4 bases between. Germline CDR1 reads MNHEY; CDR2 reads SVGAGI. There are 13 residues in the CDR3. CDR3 loop: CASSYSPNQPQHF. The CDR3 DNA reads as TGTGCCAGCAGTTACTCCCCTAATCAGCCCCAGCATTTT.

The V and J genes are TRBV9 and TRBJ2-2; 7 bases line up with TRBD2. J lost 3 bases, V lost 2 bases, and 10 bases had no gene match. The germline V gene has CDR1 SGDLS and CDR2 YYNGEE. The CDR3 totals 17 residues. CDR3 coding DNA: TGTGCCAGCAGCGTCAATTCCCGGGGAGGGGACACCGGGGAGCTGTTTTTT. Translating it yields CASSVNSRGGDTGELFF.

The chain links TRBV5-4 to TRBJ2-1, with a tentative D call TRBD1 (6 bases). Germline CDR1 reads SGHNT; CDR2 reads YYREEE (reference sequence). The CDR3 covers 14 residues. The V gene lost 0 bases and the J gene lost 7 bases, with 11 bases spanning the gap. This CDR3 is CASSLDPGENEQFF. The CDR3 nucleotides read TGTGCCAGCAGCTTGGATCCAGGGGAAAATGAGCAGTTCTTC.

The CDR3 nucleotides read TGTGCCACCTCCGGGACAGGTCCTAATGAAAAACTGTTTTTT. Amino acid sequence: CATSGTGPNEKLFF. The genes are TRBV19 and TRBJ1-4; TRBD1 aligns across 8 bases. V was clipped by 10 bases and J by 3 bases; unmatched bases: 7. This CDR3 is 14 amino acids long. Germline CDR1 reads LNHDA; CDR2 reads SQIVND (reference sequence).

This clone came up once. The chain couples TRBV6-9 to TRBJ1-5; D is uncertain. The ends were cut back, 3 bases at V and 5 bases at J, with 8 bases in the middle. CDR1 MNHGY and CDR2 SVAAGI come from the germline V gene. CDR3 length: 13 residues. The CDR3 loop is CASSYSRYQPQHF. Written as DNA, the CDR3 is TGTGCCAGCAGTTACTCGAGGTATCAGCCCCAGCATTTT.